This T cell receptor (beta chain) was obtained from a study of cytomegalovirus exposure and HLA in healthy donors. Overall study: As an earlier analysis found, 150 million to 200 million T cells yielded about 120 million unique TCR beta sequences.

A multiplex PCR was run with 60 Vbeta primers and 13 Jbeta primers. Assay: immunoSEQ multiplex PCR; the TCRdb copy retains only in-frame clones and omits some. The repertoire holds more than 90,000 clones, with over 65% as singletons. V was pared by 4 bases and J by 3 bases, with 18 bases between. Germline V gene sequence: CDR1 MGHRA, CDR2 YSYEKL. The length of the CDR3 is 16 residues. Notes on the study in general: At a 0.05 false discovery rate, a later analysis found 16,951 TCR beta sequences to be associated with HLA alleles.

Turning to this clone: Its matching antigen is unknown.

Donors were ostensibly healthy at sampling, although undocumented immune exposures were probable. This clonotype was obtained from a woman between 50 and 59 years old in good health and CMV-seropositive. The source material was PBMCs. The chain uses TRBV4-1 and TRBJ1-1; D uncertain. The CDR3 DNA is TGCGCCAGCAGCCTGGGTTTCGGACTGAAGGACACTGAAGCTTTCTTT. Amino acid sequence: CASSLGFGLKDTEAFF.